The clone carrying this T cell receptor beta chain occurred a few times. Germline V CDR1 and CDR2: SEHNR, FQNEAQ (reference sequence). Between the trimmed V and J ends, which lost 2 bases and 8 bases, there was a span of 12 bases. The CDR3 covers 13 residues. The data are from a study of T cell repertoires in cytomegalovirus infection. TCRdb reprocessed the reads via MiXCR and lists one record per CDR3 protein. Of some 350,000 distinct CDR3 sequences listed, roughly 20% are singletons. Sequenced sample: PBMCs. This receptor was taken from a human donor in good health (CMV status not recorded). Some clones in this sample may be carry-over from other donors' samples. The V and J genes are TRBV7-9 and TRBJ1-2; no clear D. In DNA form, the CDR3 reads TGTGCCAGCAGCTTATCAGGCTCTGGGGGCTACACCTTC. It specifies CASSLSGSGGYTF.